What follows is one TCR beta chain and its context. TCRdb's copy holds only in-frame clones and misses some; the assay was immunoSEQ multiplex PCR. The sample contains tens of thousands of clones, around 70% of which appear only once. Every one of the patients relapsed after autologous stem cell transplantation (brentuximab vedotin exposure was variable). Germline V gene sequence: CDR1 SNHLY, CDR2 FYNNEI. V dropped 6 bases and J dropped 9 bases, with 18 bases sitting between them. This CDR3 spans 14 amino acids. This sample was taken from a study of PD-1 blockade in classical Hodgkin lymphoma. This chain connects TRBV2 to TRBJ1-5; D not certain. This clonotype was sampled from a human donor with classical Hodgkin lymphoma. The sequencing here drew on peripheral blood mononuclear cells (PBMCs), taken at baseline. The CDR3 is CASRDTGLTSPQHF. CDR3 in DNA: TGTGCCAGCAGGGATACTGGCCTAACATCGCCCCAGCATTTT.